This TCR beta chain was recovered during a study of identical twins. All donors were healthy, and all were Caucasian. Deletions cut 5 bases from V and 0 bases from J, with 11 bases between. Looked up from germline, CDR1 is DFQATT and CDR2 is SNEGSKA (reference sequence). The CDR3 totals 15 residues. TCRdb reprocessed the 5' RACE reads with MiXCR, giving one entry per CDR3 protein. The sample has around 200,000 distinct CDR3 sequences, around 10% seen once. The V and J genes are TRBV20-1 and TRBJ2-6, with D uncertain. This clonotype originated in a woman in her late teens or twenties in good health. Sequenced material: memory (CD45RO+) T cells sorted from blood. The CDR3 nucleotides are TGCAGTGCTGCCGACATAAACTCTGGGGCCAACGTCCTGACTTTC. Translating gives CSAADINSGANVLTF.